This TCR beta chain is from a study of OX40 agonist ivuxolimab in advanced cancers. Overall study context: Earlier anti-PD-1, anti-PD-L1 or anti-CTLA-4 therapy was permitted; roughly 40% had received some.

Germline CDR1 and CDR2: SGHRS and YFSETQ. The CDR3 extends over 15 amino acids. V was clipped by 1 base and J by 0 bases, with 10 bases between them. Some clones are missing from TCRdb's copy, which holds only in-frame ones; the method was immunoSEQ multiplex PCR. The table includes about 67,000 clones, 87% detected once. Sequenced material: CD4+ or CD8+ T cells sorted from blood, taken in a trial of the OX40 agonist ivuxolimab. The sequence was obtained from an adult with an advanced solid tumor such as melanoma, head and neck, liver or kidney cancer. The V and J genes are TRBV5-1 and TRBJ1-1; no reliable D call. The CDR3 loop reads CASSLWVSMNTEAFF. The CDR3 DNA is TGCGCCAGCAGCTTGTGGGTCAGCATGAACACTGAAGCTTTCTTT.